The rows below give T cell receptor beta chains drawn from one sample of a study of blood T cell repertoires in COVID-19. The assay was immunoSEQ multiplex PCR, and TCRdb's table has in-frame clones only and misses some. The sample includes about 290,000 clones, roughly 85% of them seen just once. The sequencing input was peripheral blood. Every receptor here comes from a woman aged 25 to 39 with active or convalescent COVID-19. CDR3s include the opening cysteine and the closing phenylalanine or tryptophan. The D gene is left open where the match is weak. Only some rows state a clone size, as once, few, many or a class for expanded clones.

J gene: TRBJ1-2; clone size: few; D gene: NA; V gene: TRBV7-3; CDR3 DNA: TGTGCCAGCAGCTTAAGGGCAGGGGTAGGCTACACCTTC; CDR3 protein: CASSLRAGVGYTF
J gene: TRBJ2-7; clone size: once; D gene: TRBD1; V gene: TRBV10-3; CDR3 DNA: TGTGCCATCAGGACAGGGGGCGACGAGCAGTACTTC; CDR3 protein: CAIRTGGDEQYF
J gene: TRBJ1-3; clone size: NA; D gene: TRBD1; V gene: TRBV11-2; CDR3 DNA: TGTGCCAGCAGCTTAGGGCACAGGGGATACTCTGGAAACACCATATATTTT; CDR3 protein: CASSLGHRGYSGNTIYF
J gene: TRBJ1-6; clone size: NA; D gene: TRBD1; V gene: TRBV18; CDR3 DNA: TGTGCCAGCTCCCAGGGCGGACAGGGTGATTCACCCCTCCACTTT; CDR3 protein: CASSQGGQGDSPLHF
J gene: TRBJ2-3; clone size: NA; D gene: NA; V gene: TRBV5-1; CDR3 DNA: TGCGCCAGCAGCAGGGAAACAGGGAGCACAGATACGCAGTATTTT; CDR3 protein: CASSRETGSTDTQYF
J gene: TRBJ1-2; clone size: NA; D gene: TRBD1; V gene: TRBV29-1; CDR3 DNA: TGCAGCGCCCTGGACAGGGACAGGTATGGCTACACCTTC; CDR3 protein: CSALDRDRYGYTF
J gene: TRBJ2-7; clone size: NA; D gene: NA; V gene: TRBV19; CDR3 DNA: TGTGCCAGTAGTATAGAACAGTCCTACGAGCAGTACTTC; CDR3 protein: CASSIEQSYEQYF
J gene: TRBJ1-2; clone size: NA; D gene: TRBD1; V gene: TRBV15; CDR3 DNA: TGTGCCACCAGCAGTGACAGGGGTGGGTATGGCTACACCTTC; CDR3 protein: CATSSDRGGYGYTF
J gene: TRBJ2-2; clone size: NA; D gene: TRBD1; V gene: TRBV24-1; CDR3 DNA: TGTGCCACCAGTGATCCCGGGACAGGGAACACCGGGGAGCTGTTTTTT; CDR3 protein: CATSDPGTGNTGELFF
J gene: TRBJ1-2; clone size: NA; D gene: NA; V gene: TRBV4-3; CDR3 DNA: TGCGCCAGCAGCCAAGAGGCGGGGGGACGGGACTATGGCTACACCTTC; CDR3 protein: CASSQEAGGRDYGYTF
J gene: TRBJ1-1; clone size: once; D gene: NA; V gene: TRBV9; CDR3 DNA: TGTGCCAGCAGCGCCGGTGGGCCCACTGAAGCTTTCTTT; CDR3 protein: CASSAGGPTEAFF
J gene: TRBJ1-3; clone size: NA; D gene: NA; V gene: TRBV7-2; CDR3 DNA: TGTGCCAGCAGCTTAAGGTCAGGTTTATCTGGAAACACCATATATTTT; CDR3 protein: CASSLRSGLSGNTIYF
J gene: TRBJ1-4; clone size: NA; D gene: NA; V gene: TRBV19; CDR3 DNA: TGTGCCAGTAGTATCCGGGTCGGTAGTGGGGAAAAACTGTTTTTT; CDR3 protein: CASSIRVGSGEKLFF
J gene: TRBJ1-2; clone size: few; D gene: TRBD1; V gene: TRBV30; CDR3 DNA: TGTGCCTGTGCCACCGGGACAGCTAACTATGGCTACACCTTC; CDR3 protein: CACATGTANYGYTF
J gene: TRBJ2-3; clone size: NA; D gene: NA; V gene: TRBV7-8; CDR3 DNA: TGTGCCAGCAGCTTACGGTTAGGGGCTAGTGATACGCAGTATTTT; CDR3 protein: CASSLRLGASDTQYF
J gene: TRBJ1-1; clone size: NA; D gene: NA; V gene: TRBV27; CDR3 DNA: TGTGCCAGCACCCGACAGCTCACTGAAGCTTTCTTT; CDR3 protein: CASTRQLTEAFF
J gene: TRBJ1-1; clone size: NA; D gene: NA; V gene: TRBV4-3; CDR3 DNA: TGCGCCAGCAGCCAGGACATCGGGAACACTGAAGCTTTCTTT; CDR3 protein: CASSQDIGNTEAFF
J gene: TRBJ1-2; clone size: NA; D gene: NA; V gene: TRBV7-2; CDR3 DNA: TGTGCCAGCAGCTTTGCCCGGGGAGAGGGCTACACCTTC; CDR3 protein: CASSFARGEGYTF
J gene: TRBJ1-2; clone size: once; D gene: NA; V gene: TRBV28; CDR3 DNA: TGTGCCAGCAGTACTATAGGTAACCCAAACTATGGCTACACCTTC; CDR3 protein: CASSTIGNPNYGYTF
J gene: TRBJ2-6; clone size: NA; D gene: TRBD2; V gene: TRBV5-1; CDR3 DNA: TGCGCCAGCAGCTTGTCTCCCGGGGGGGGGCAGAATGCCCTGACTTTC; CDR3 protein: CASSLSPGGGQNALTF
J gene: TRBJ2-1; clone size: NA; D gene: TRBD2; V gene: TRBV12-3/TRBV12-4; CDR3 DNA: TGTGCCAGCAGTTTTGGCGGGGGGGGTGAGCAGTTCTTC; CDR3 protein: CASSFGGGGEQFF
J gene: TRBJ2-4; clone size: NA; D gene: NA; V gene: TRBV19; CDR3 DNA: TGTGCCAGTAGTATAGATGGGGCAGTGGGGGCCAAAAACATTCAGTACTTC; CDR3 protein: CASSIDGAVGAKNIQYF
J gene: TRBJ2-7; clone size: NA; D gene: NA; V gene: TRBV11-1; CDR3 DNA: TGTGCCAGCAGCCCCACAGGCTACGAGCAGTACTTC; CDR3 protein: CASSPTGYEQYF
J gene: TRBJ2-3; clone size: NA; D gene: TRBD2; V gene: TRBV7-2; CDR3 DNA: TGTGCCAGCAGCTTAGGGACGGGGGGGCCAGATACGCAGTATTTT; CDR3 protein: CASSLGTGGPDTQYF
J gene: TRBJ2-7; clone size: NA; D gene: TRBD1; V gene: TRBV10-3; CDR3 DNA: TGTGCCATCAGAACCGGGACAGGGGCCTACGAGCAGTACTTC; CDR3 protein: CAIRTGTGAYEQYF
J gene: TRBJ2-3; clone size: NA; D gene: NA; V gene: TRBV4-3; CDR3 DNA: TGCGCCAGCAGCCAAGATCCGGGGATGGCGCAGTATTTT; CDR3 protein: CASSQDPGMAQYF
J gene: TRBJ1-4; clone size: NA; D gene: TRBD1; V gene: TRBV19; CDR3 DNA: TGTGCCAGTATGGACAGGGATAATGAAAAACTGTTTTTT; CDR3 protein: CASMDRDNEKLFF
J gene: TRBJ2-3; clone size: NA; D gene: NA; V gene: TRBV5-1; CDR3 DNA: TGCGCCAGCAGCCAATCTCCGGGGGTAACTAGCACAGATACGCAGTATTTT; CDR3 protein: CASSQSPGVTSTDTQYF
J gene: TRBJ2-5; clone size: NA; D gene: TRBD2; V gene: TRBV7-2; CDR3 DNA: TGTGCCAGCAGCTTAGGACTAGCGGCGGGCTTGGCGGAGACCCAGTACTTC; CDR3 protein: CASSLGLAAGLAETQYF
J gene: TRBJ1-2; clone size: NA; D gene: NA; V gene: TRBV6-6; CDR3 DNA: TGTGCCAGCAGTTACTGGAGGGGCGGTAACTATGGCTACACCTTC; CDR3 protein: CASSYWRGGNYGYTF
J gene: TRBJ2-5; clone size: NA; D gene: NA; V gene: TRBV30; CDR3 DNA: TGTGCCTGGAGTCTCGGGCAAGAGACCCAGTACTTC; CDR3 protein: CAWSLGQETQYF
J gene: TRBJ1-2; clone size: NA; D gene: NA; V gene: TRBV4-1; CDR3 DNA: TGCGCCAGCAGCCAGGTTGCAGGGTTATCAGGAGTAGGTGGCTACACCTTC; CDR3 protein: CASSQVAGLSGVGGYTF
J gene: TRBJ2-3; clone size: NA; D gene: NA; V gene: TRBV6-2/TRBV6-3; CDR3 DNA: TGTGCCAGCAGTCATGACCTAGCAACCCTCTACACAGATACGCAGTATTTT; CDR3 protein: CASSHDLATLYTDTQYF
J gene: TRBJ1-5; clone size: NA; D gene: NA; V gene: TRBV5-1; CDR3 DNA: TGCGCCAGCAGCTTGGATCGAGGCCAGCCCCAGCATTTT; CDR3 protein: CASSLDRGQPQHF
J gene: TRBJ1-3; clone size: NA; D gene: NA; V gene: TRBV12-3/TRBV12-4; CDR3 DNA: TGTGCCAGCAGCCCTAGTTTGGGAAACACCATATATTTT; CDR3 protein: CASSPSLGNTIYF
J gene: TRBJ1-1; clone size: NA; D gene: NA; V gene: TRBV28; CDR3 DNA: TGTGCCAGCAGTATCTCCGGGACCCCGGGAGAGCTGAACACTGAAGCTTTCTTT; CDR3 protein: CASSISGTPGELNTEAFF
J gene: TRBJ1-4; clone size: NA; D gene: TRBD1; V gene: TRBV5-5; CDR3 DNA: TGTGCCAGCAGCTTGGGAAGCGGACAGGGGGTTGAAAAACTGTTTTTT; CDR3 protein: CASSLGSGQGVEKLFF
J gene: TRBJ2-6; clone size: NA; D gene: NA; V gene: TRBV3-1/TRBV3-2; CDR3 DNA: TGTGCCAGCAGCCAAGAGGACAGAGCTGGGGCCAACGTCCTGACTTTC; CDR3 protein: CASSQEDRAGANVLTF
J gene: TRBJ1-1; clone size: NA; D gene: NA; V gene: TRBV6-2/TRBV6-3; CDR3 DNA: TGTGCCAGCAGTTACGGGGCAGGGGTGGCCACAAAGGACACTGAAGCTTTCTTT; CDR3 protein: CASSYGAGVATKDTEAFF
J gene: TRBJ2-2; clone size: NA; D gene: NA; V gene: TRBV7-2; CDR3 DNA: TGTGCCAGCAGCTTAGTTTCCGAGGGGGAGCTGTTTTTT; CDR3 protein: CASSLVSEGELFF
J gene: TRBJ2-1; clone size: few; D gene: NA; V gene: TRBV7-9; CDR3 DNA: TGTGCCAGCAGCTTAGCGCAGGGCCCCAATGAGCAGTTCTTC; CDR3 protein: CASSLAQGPNEQFF
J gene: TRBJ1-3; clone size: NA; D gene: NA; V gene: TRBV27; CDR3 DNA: TGTGCCAGCAGCCCGGGTCCCCACTCTGGAAACACCATATATTTT; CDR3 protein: CASSPGPHSGNTIYF
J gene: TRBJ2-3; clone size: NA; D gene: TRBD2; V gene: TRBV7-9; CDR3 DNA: TGTGCCAGCAGCAACAGGCGGGGGGCCACGGATACGCAGTATTTT; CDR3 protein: CASSNRRGATDTQYF
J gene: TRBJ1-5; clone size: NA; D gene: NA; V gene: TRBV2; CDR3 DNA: TGTGCCAGCTCACCGACTCTGATTCAGCCCCAGCATTTT; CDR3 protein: CASSPTLIQPQHF
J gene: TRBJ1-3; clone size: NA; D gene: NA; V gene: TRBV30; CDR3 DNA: TGTGCCTGGAGTGTTTTACTGAGCTCTGGAAACACCATATATTTT; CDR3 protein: CAWSVLLSSGNTIYF
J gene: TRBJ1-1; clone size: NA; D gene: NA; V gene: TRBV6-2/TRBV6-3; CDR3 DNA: TGTGCCAGCAGTCGACCGTATAACTGGGCTAACACTGAAGCTTTCTTT; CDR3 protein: CASSRPYNWANTEAFF
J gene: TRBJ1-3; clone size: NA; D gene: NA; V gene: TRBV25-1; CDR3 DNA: TGTGCCAGCACCTCATGGGGGGACGGAAACACCATATATTTT; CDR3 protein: CASTSWGDGNTIYF
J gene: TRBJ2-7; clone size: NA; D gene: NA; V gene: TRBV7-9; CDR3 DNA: TGTGCCAGCAGCCCGAGAACCTACGAGCAGTACTTC; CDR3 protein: CASSPRTYEQYF